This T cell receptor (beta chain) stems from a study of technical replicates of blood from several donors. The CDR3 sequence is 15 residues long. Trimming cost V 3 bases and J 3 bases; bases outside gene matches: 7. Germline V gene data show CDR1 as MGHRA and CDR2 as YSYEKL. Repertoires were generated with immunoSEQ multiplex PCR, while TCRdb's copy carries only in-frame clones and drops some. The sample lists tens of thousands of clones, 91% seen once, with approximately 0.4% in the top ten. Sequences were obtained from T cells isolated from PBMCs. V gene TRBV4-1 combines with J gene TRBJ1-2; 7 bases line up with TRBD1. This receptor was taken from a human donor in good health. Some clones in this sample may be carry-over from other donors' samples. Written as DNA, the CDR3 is TGCGCCAGCAGCCACCTAATTACAGGGGACTATGGCTACACCTTC. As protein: CASSHLITGDYGYTF.